These 25 T cell receptor beta chains were sequenced from one sample in a study of control samples from healthy donors and cancer patients. Assay used: immunoSEQ multiplex PCR; TCRdb lists only in-frame clones, some missing. Among about 150,000 clones listed, roughly 94% were seen once. Sequencing was carried out using blood. These receptors were taken from a man in his forties in good health.

The J gene is TRBJ2-2, the V gene TRBV12-3 or TRBV12-4; D gene ambiguous. CDR3 size: 13 residues. V shed 3 bases and J shed 5 bases, with 7 bases lying between them. Here the CDR3 DNA reads TGTGCCAGCAGTTTTAGGTCGACCGGGGAGCTGTTTTTT. Residues: CASSFRSTGELFF.

The genes are TRBV15 and TRBJ1-5; TRBD1 is a possible D gene (5 bases). V lost 9 bases and J 0 bases, leaving 18 bases between the germline ends. Germline CDR1 reads LNHNV; CDR2 reads YYDKDF (reference sequence). The CDR3 runs 16 residues. The CDR3 coding sequence is TGTGCCACTGTAGCGAAAGGGGCCTATAGCAATCAGCCCCAGCATTTT. Translating gives CATVAKGAYSNQPQHF.

In DNA, the CDR3 is TGCGCCAGCAGCCAAGGGGGGAATTACGGCTACACCTTC. Translation gives CASSQGGNYGYTF. V and J are TRBV4-1 and TRBJ1-2; TRBD1 is a possible D gene (5 bases). This CDR3 has 13 residues. Deletions cut 1 base from V and 8 bases from J, with 11 bases between. Germline V gives CDR1 MGHRA, CDR2 YSYEKL.

The chain links TRBV19 to TRBJ1-1; the D gene is possibly TRBD1 (5 bases). The CDR3 is 13 amino acids. Germline V CDR1 and CDR2: LNHDA, SQIVND (reference sequence). Trimming left V 5 bases short and J 4 bases short, with 11 bases between. CDR3 residues: CASSPQGITEAFF. CDR3 in DNA: TGTGCCAGTAGTCCCCAGGGTATCACTGAAGCTTTCTTT.

The genes are TRBV11-2 and TRBJ1-1; D unclear. Trimming pared 2 bases from V and 0 bases from J, leaving 4 bases between. Germline assignment: CDR1 SGHAT and CDR2 FQNNGV. The CDR3 covers 13 residues. The CDR3 DNA reads TGTGCCAGCAGCTTATCATTGAACACTGAAGCTTTCTTT. Its translation is CASSLSLNTEAFF.

The chain carries TRBV30 and TRBJ1-1; D remains ambiguous. V lost 5 bases and J lost 3, with 13 bases in between. This CDR3 region has 13 residues. The germline gives CDR1 GTSNPN, CDR2 SVGIG (reference sequence). CDR3 in DNA: TGTGCCTGGGCCTTCAGGAGCTACACTGAAGCTTTCTTT. Translation: CAWAFRSYTEAFF.

The gene calls are TRBV4-1 and TRBJ1-1; TRBD1 agrees at 8 bases. The junction had 21 bases not matched to a gene; V was cut back by 4 bases and J by 8 bases. There are 18 residues in the CDR3. Germline assignment: CDR1 MGHRA and CDR2 YSYEKL. This CDR3 is CASSPNPGQVLLGEEAFF. The DNA of the CDR3 is TGCGCCAGCAGCCCGAACCCGGGACAGGTCCTCCTGGGGGAAGAAGCTTTCTTT.

The chain combines TRBV7-9 with TRBJ1-2; no definite D call. The ends were cut back, 5 bases at V and 7 bases at J, with 11 bases in the middle. Germline assignment: CDR1 SEHNR and CDR2 FQNEAQ (reference sequence). The CDR3 has 12 residues. CDR3 nucleotides: TGTGCCAGCAGCCCGCTCGGAGTTGGCTACACCTTC. Its protein product is CASSPLGVGYTF.

The chain is built from TRBV5-6 and TRBJ1-5; D possibly corresponds to TRBD1 (5 bases). V lost 0 bases and J lost 5, with 12 bases in between. This CDR3 comprises 15 residues. Looked up from germline, CDR1 is SGHDT and CDR2 is YYEEEE. This CDR3 is CASSLAQGNYQPQHF. CDR3 nucleotides: TGTGCCAGCAGCTTGGCCCAGGGAAATTATCAGCCCCAGCATTTT.

This chain uses TRBV15 with TRBJ2-6, with D uncertain. The germline V gene has CDR1 LNHNV and CDR2 YYDKDF (reference sequence). The CDR3 has 16 residues. Trimming stripped 1 base from V and 0 bases from J, with 7 bases between. CDR3 DNA: TGTGCCACCAGCAGAGGGTCGAACTCTGGGGCCAACGTCCTGACTTTC. Translation: CATSRGSNSGANVLTF.

V is TRBV4-1 and J is TRBJ2-7; 10 nucleotides line up with TRBD2. The trim removed 3 bases at V and 4 bases at J, leaving 9 bases unmatched. This CDR3 is 16 amino acids long. Germline-derived CDR1 and CDR2 are MGHRA and YSYEKL. CDR3 loop: CASSHGAGGAFYEQYF. The CDR3 bases are TGCGCCAGCAGCCATGGAGCGGGGGGGGCATTTTACGAGCAGTACTTC.

This chain uses TRBV6-2 or TRBV6-3 with TRBJ2-3; D gene ambiguous. Per germline, CDR1 MNHEY and CDR2 SVGEGT. With 4 bases removed from V and 5 bases from J, the gap between germline ends came to 13 bases. This CDR3 has 14 amino acids. CDR3 in amino acids: CASSSVTGIDTQYF. The DNA of the CDR3 is TGTGCCAGCAGTTCGGTCACTGGGATAGATACGCAGTATTTT.

The V and J genes are TRBV7-2 and TRBJ2-7; TRBD2 might be the D (5 bases). V dropped 3 bases and J dropped 1 base, with 10 bases sitting between them. Per germline, CDR1 SGHTA and CDR2 FQGNSA. This CDR3 has 14 amino acids. The CDR3 DNA follows: TGTGCCAGCAGCTTGGGCCCGGGATCCTACGAGCAGTACTTC. Translated, it gives CASSLGPGSYEQYF.

The chain is built from TRBV6-5 and TRBJ1-1; 8 bases match TRBD1. The CDR3 contains 14 residues. Germline lookup yields CDR1 MNHEY and CDR2 SVGAGI. J lost 5 bases, V lost 5 bases, and 7 bases had no gene match. The CDR3 loop is CASSRGNRGTEAFF. CDR3 in DNA: TGTGCCAGCAGTCGGGGGAACAGGGGGACTGAAGCTTTCTTT.

The chain couples TRBV14 to TRBJ1-2, with D possibly matching TRBD1 (5 bases). This CDR3 has 13 residues. Trimming removed 1 base from V and 3 bases from J, with 6 bases in between. Germline assignment: CDR1 SGHDN and CDR2 FVKESK. The CDR3 reads CASSQGGYYGYTF. The CDR3 DNA follows: TGTGCCAGCAGCCAAGGGGGGTACTATGGCTACACCTTC.

The rearrangement links TRBV18 to TRBJ1-1; D not resolved. The germline CDR1 and CDR2 sequences are KGHSH and LQKENI. V dropped 0 bases and J dropped 1 base, with 12 bases sitting between them. The CDR3 has 16 amino acids. CDR3 sequence (DNA): TGTGCCAGCTCACCACCCACGGCGGGGAAGAACACTGAAGCTTTCTTT. This sequence encodes CASSPPTAGKNTEAFF.

This clone is a singleton in its sample. The chain has TRBV24-1 and TRBJ2-4, with D possibly TRBD1 on 6 matching bases. Germline V CDR1 and CDR2: KGHDR, SFDVKD. V was shortened by 2 bases and J by 8 bases, with 21 bases between the two germline ends. The CDR3 consists of 17 residues. The CDR3 reads CATSDSTGSWKGDIQYF. CDR3 bases: TGTGCCACCAGTGATTCCACAGGGAGCTGGAAGGGGGACATTCAGTACTTC.

This chain joins TRBV30 and TRBJ1-1, with TRBD1 identical over 7 bases. Germline V gene lookup returns CDR1 GTSNPN and CDR2 SVGIG (reference sequence). The CDR3 runs to 14 residues. The trim removed 3 bases at V and 4 bases at J, leaving 8 bases unmatched. CDR3 amino acids: CAWRLGGGITEAFF. The CDR3 DNA is TGTGCCTGGAGATTGGGAGGGGGCATCACTGAAGCTTTCTTT.

This chain connects TRBV18 to TRBJ1-1; D is uncertain. This CDR3 has 15 amino acids. CDR1 KGHSH and CDR2 LQKENI come from the germline V gene. The V end lost 3 bases, the J end lost 1 base, and 12 bases lay between the germline ends. CDR3 coding DNA: TGTGCCAGCTCACCTAGGGAGGTTGGGAACACTGAAGCTTTCTTT. Translated: CASSPREVGNTEAFF. Together with reference TRBV18 and TRBJ1-1, the CDR3 gives the full variable domain: NAGVMQNPRHLVRRRGQEARLRCSPMKGHSHVYWYRQLPEEGLKFMVYLQKENIIDESGMPKERFSAEFPKEGPSILRIQQVVRGDSAAYFCASSPREVGNTEAFFGQGTRLTVV.

V gene TRBV6-4 combines with J gene TRBJ1-2; D call uncertain. V was clipped by 6 bases and J by 3 bases, with 14 bases between them. The CDR3 covers 14 residues. The germline gives CDR1 MRHNA, CDR2 SNTAGT. CDR3 sequence reads: CASRNRSGHYGYTF. CDR3 nucleotides: TGTGCCAGCAGAAACCGCAGCGGCCACTATGGCTACACCTTC.

The rearrangement joins TRBV25-1 to TRBJ1-6, with D unresolved. Trimming stripped 5 bases from V and 7 bases from J, with 9 bases between. There are 13 residues in the CDR3. Germline V gene data show CDR1 as MGHDK and CDR2 as SYGVNS. CDR3 region: CASSIGGNSPLHF. CDR3 coding DNA: TGTGCCAGCAGTATTGGAGGAAATTCACCCCTCCACTTT.

This rearrangement joins TRBV6-5 to TRBJ1-2, with unresolved D. The CDR3 runs 13 residues. Looked up from germline, CDR1 is MNHEY and CDR2 is SVGAGI. Deletions cut 8 bases from V and 2 bases from J, with 12 bases between. The CDR3 reads CASGPGRNYGYTF. CDR3 nucleotide sequence: TGTGCCAGCGGCCCGGGCAGGAACTATGGCTACACCTTC.

The rearrangement joins TRBV5-8 to TRBJ1-1, with 7 bases aligning to TRBD1. The trim removed 0 bases at V and 10 bases at J, leaving 6 bases unmatched. The CDR3 runs 13 residues. Per germline, CDR1 SGHTS and CDR2 YDEGEE. The DNA of the CDR3 is TGTGCCAGCAGCTTGGTCACGGGACAGCCAGCTTTCTTT. It codes for CASSLVTGQPAFF.

The V gene is TRBV6-6, the J gene TRBJ1-1, with D unresolved. This CDR3 has 14 residues. V gave up 6 bases and J gave up 0 bases, with 11 bases separating them. Germline V gene data show CDR1 as MNHNY and CDR2 as SVGAGI (reference sequence). The CDR3 loop is CASRIQDMNTEAFF. The CDR3 DNA reads TGTGCCAGCAGAATCCAAGACATGAACACTGAAGCTTTCTTT.

The rearrangement links TRBV5-6 to TRBJ1-2; 7 bases are a match to TRBD1. This CDR3 has 14 residues. The V segment lost 1 base and the J segment 3 bases; nucleotides outside the gene matches: 3. Germline V lookup: CDR1 SGHDT, CDR2 YYEEEE. DNA for the CDR3: TGTGCCAGCAGCTTGACAGGGGTGGACTATGGCTACACCTTC. It yields the protein CASSLTGVDYGYTF.